The next 30 T cell receptor beta chains were all read from a single sample in a study of cytomegalovirus exposure and HLA in healthy donors (dated by TCRdb to 2015 to 2018). The library was generated by the immunoSEQ multiplex PCR assay. The multiplex PCR relied on a mix of 60 forward primers for TCR Vbeta segments and 13 reverse primers for TCR Jbeta segments. Sourced from immuneACCESS, this table was stored by TCRdb with only in-frame sequences that have V and J called. A share of the clones is absent; for the studies checked, an unresolved V gene accounts for under half, and the remainder has no known explanation. The sample has 160,000 or so clones on record, around 80% of them singletons. The top ten clonotypes cover about 4.7% of the sample. The sequenced sample was PBMCs. These receptors all stem from a man aged 25-45 years in good health and CMV-seronegative.

The rearrangement links TRBV2 to TRBJ1-3; maybe TRBD1 (5 bases). The CDR3 contains 15 residues. With 6 bases removed from V and 0 bases from J, the gap between germline ends came to 12 bases. Germline V CDR1 and CDR2: SNHLY, FYNNEI. The DNA of the CDR3 is TGTGCCAGCAGCTCCGGGAGGGGCTCTGGAAACACCATATATTTT. This codes for CASSSGRGSGNTIYF.

The J gene is TRBJ2-4, the V gene TRBV6-5, with unresolved D. This CDR3 is built from 13 residues. Deletions cut 8 bases from V and 2 bases from J, with 10 bases between. Germline V lookup: CDR1 MNHEY, CDR2 SVGAGI. CDR3 in amino acids: CASSPDPKNIQYF. The CDR3, as DNA: TGTGCCAGCTCCCCAGATCCCAAAAACATTCAGTACTTC.

There are a few counts of this clone. The chain has TRBV18 and TRBJ1-6, with no clear D. V was shortened by 2 bases and J by 6 bases, with 11 bases between the two germline ends. The CDR3 sequence is 15 residues long. Germline V gene sequence: CDR1 KGHSH, CDR2 LQKENI. CDR3 amino acids: CASSPGQAPNSPLHF. The CDR3 region has the DNA TGTGCCAGCTCACCAGGGCAGGCGCCTAATTCACCCCTCCACTTT. Using reference TRBV18 and TRBJ1-6 for the parts outside the CDR3, the full variable domain is NAGVMQNPRHLVRRRGQEARLRCSPMKGHSHVYWYRQLPEEGLKFMVYLQKENIIDESGMPKERFSAEFPKEGPSILRIQQVVRGDSAAYFCASSPGQAPNSPLHFGNGTRLTVT.

This chain joins TRBV27 and TRBJ2-1, with TRBD2 identical over 8 bases. Losses at the gene ends were 5 bases for V and 9 bases for J; bases not matched to a gene: 3. The CDR3 covers 12 residues. Germline V gene data show CDR1 as MNHEY and CDR2 as SMNVEV (reference sequence). CDR3 in DNA: TGTGCCAGCAGTCTTAGCGGGACTGAGCAGTTCTTC. It yields the protein CASSLSGTEQFF.

The gene calls are TRBV6-5 and TRBJ2-3, with 8 bases fitting TRBD2. The CDR3 contains 14 residues. Germline V gives CDR1 MNHEY, CDR2 SVGAGI. V dropped 6 bases and J dropped 0; count of bases not matched to a gene: 2. The CDR3 nucleotides are TGTGCCAGCAGCCGGGGGGGGAGCACAGATACGCAGTATTTT. Amino acid sequence: CASSRGGSTDTQYF.

The V gene is TRBV9, the J gene TRBJ2-3; a weak D match, TRBD1 (5 bases). The CDR3 consists of 15 residues. Trimming took off 0 bases at V and 6 bases at J, with 14 bases between the two ends. The germline V gene has CDR1 SGDLS and CDR2 YYNGEE. CDR3 sequence (DNA): TGTGCCAGCAGCGTAGTTGGGGCCGGCCAGGATACGCAGTATTTT. Amino acid sequence: CASSVVGAGQDTQYF.

Only a few counts were recorded for this clone. The rearrangement joins TRBV7-8 to TRBJ2-1, with TRBD2 matching over 8 bases. CDR3 length equals 15 residues. Trimming at V came to 2 bases and at J to 3 bases, leaving 3 bases not matched to a gene. The germline V gene has CDR1 SGHVS and CDR2 FQNEAQ. Written as DNA, the CDR3 is TGTGCCAGCAGCTTAAGCGGGGGAGACTACAATGAGCAGTTCTTC. Protein product: CASSLSGGDYNEQFF.

The chain uses TRBV9 and TRBJ2-5; TRBD2 matches at 7 bases. The CDR3 consists of 15 residues. Germline CDR1 reads SGDLS; CDR2 reads YYNGEE. V gave up 0 bases and J gave up 1 base; unmatched junction bases: 3. CDR3 sequence reads: CASSVGDYLQETQYF. For the CDR3, the DNA is TGTGCCAGCAGCGTAGGGGACTACCTCCAAGAGACCCAGTACTTC.

The chain recombines TRBV7-6 with TRBJ2-1; D may be TRBD2 (7 bases). This CDR3 is 15 amino acids long. Germline V lookup: CDR1 SGHVS, CDR2 FNYEAQ. Trimming shortened V by 3 bases and J by 4 bases, and 13 bases separated the two germline ends. Written as DNA, the CDR3 is TGTGCCAGCAGCTTCATAGGGGGGGAGTACAATGAGCAGTTCTTC. Its protein product is CASSFIGGEYNEQFF.

The rearrangement uses TRBV2 and TRBJ1-2; 7 bases align to TRBD1. Germline V gene lookup returns CDR1 SNHLY and CDR2 FYNNEI. CDR3 size: 17 residues. The V and J ends lost 2 bases and 5 bases, in that order; junction bases with no gene match: 14. The CDR3 nucleotides read TGTGCCAGCAGTGAATCCAGGGTCAGAGGGGGCCGGTATGGCTACACCTTC. This translates into CASSESRVRGGRYGYTF.

In its sample, this clone was seen a few times. A junction boundary mismatches the germline segment, possibly from a read error. This chain links TRBV7-3 with TRBJ1-6, with unresolved D. This CDR3 comprises 17 residues. Per the germline V gene, CDR1 is SGHTA and CDR2 is FQGTGA. The CDR3 DNA reads TGTGCCAGCAGCTCTTTCAGAGGAGAGATATATACTTCACCCCTCCACTTT. Translated, it gives CASSSFRGEIYTSPLHF. The full variable domain, completed using reference TRBV7-3 and TRBJ1-6, is GAGVSQTPSNKVTEKGKYVELRCDPISGHTALYWYRQSLGQGPEFLIYFQGTGAADDSGLPNDRFFAVRPEGSVSTLKIQRTERGDSAVYLCASSSFRGEIYTSPLHFGNGTRLTVT.

This chain uses TRBV20-1 with TRBJ2-5, with 7 bases matching TRBD2. Germline V gene data show CDR1 as DFQATT and CDR2 as SNEGSKA (reference sequence). This CDR3 comprises 11 residues. J gave up 13 bases and V 3 bases, and 8 bases lay outside the gene matches. CDR3 protein: CSASGTGGRYF. CDR3 DNA sequence: TGCAGTGCTAGTGGAACGGGGGGACGGTACTTC.

The chain combines TRBV28 with TRBJ1-2; 7 bases match TRBD1. CDR3 length: 15 residues. V was clipped by 6 bases and J by 0 bases; unmatched bases: 7. The germline V gene has CDR1 MDHEN and CDR2 SYDVKM. The CDR3 protein is CASRSTGEANYGYTF. DNA of the CDR3: TGTGCCAGCAGGAGTACAGGGGAAGCTAACTATGGCTACACCTTC.

The chain employs TRBV10-3 and TRBJ2-1; 9 bases are shared with TRBD2. Per the germline V gene, CDR1 is ENHRY and CDR2 is SYGVKD. V dropped 0 bases and J dropped 7; count of bases not matched to a gene: 10. The length of the CDR3 is 17 residues. The CDR3 nucleotides are TGTGCCATCAGTGAGTCGGGCGGGAGGGCCGAGGGAAATGAGCAGTTCTTC. Protein sequence: CAISESGGRAEGNEQFF.

This rearrangement joins TRBV9 to TRBJ2-2; no definite D call. This CDR3 contains 14 residues. Trimming pared 4 bases from V and 3 bases from J, leaving 10 bases between. Germline CDR1 SGDLS, CDR2 YYNGEE. CDR3 sequence (DNA): TGTGCCAGCAGCTTCCGACTCTACACCGGGGAGCTGTTTTTT. It translates to CASSFRLYTGELFF. Variable domain in full (rest from reference TRBV9 and TRBJ2-2): DSGVTQTPKHLITATGQRVTLRCSPRSGDLSVYWYQQSLDQGLQFLIQYYNGEERAKGNILERFSAQQFPDLHSELNLSSLELGDSALYFCASSFRLYTGELFFGEGSRLTVL.

The chain joins TRBV9 to TRBJ2-5, with 12 bases aligning to TRBD2. This CDR3 spans 19 amino acids. V was clipped by 4 bases and J by 6 bases; unmatched bases: 19. Germline assignment: CDR1 SGDLS and CDR2 YYNGEE. The CDR3 sequence is CASSRTSGVLSPARKTQYF. The CDR3 nucleotides are TGTGCCAGCAGCAGGACTAGCGGGGTCCTGTCTCCCGCCAGGAAGACCCAGTACTTC.

The table lists this clone with a count of one. The chain links TRBV6-5 to TRBJ1-1; no firm D call. V was clipped by 6 bases and J by 4 bases, with 12 bases between them. This CDR3 is built from 13 residues. The germline gives CDR1 MNHEY, CDR2 SVGAGI. The CDR3 region has the DNA TGTGCCAGCAGCTCCCCGGGGAGCACTGAAGCTTTCTTT. Translation: CASSSPGSTEAFF.

Written as DNA, the CDR3 is TGTGCCAGCAGGGGGGGGACTCGGACAGGGGCCATCTATACGCAGTATTTT. Encoded protein: CASRGGTRTGAIYTQYF. This sequence joins TRBV25-1 and TRBJ2-3; 9 bases are a match to TRBD1. Looked up from germline, CDR1 is MGHDK and CDR2 is SYGVNS. V dropped 6 bases and J dropped 7; count of bases not matched to a gene: 17. The CDR3 has 17 amino acids. The full variable domain, with the rest looked up from reference TRBV25-1 and TRBJ2-3, is EADIYQTPRYLVIGTGKKITLECSQTMGHDKMYWYQQDPGMELHLIHYSYGVNSTEKGDLSSESTVSRIRTEHFPLTLESARPSHTSQYLCASRGGTRTGAIYTQYFGPGTRLTVL.

This chain joins TRBV6-1 and TRBJ2-7; TRBD1 matches 8 bases. The CDR3 sequence is 15 residues long. The V segment lost 3 bases and the J segment 0 bases; nucleotides outside the gene matches: 4. In germline, CDR1 is MNHNS, CDR2 SASEGT. The CDR3 nucleotides read TGTGCCAGCAGTGATAGGGACAGGTCCTCCTACGAGCAGTACTTC. Protein sequence: CASSDRDRSSYEQYF.

The chain uses TRBV28 and TRBJ2-7; unclear D gene. With 3 bases removed from V and 0 bases from J, the gap between germline ends came to 9 bases. Germline CDR1 is MDHEN and CDR2 is SYDVKM. The CDR3 runs to 14 residues. The CDR3 DNA follows: TGTGCCAGCAGTTTTGCCCAGGACTCCTACGAGCAGTACTTC. Translation: CASSFAQDSYEQYF.

The chain carries TRBV11-2 and TRBJ2-2, with 14 bases lining up with TRBD2. Trimming cost V 9 bases and J 2 bases; bases outside gene matches: 8. Germline V CDR1 and CDR2: SGHAT, FQNNGV. The CDR3 loop spans 17 amino acids. The CDR3 sequence: CASSRTSGGPNTGELFF. For the CDR3, the DNA is TGTGCCAGTTCCCGGACTAGCGGGGGGCCAAACACCGGGGAGCTGTTTTTT.

This clone was observed a single time. The chain links TRBV4-1 to TRBJ1-2, with 8 bases lining up with TRBD1. The V gene's germline CDR1 is MGHRA and CDR2 YSYEKL. The V segment lost 4 bases and the J segment 2 bases; nucleotides outside the gene matches: 12. The CDR3 totals 17 residues. The chain's CDR3 is CASSLFPRGQGNYGYTF. The DNA for the CDR3 is TGCGCCAGCAGCCTCTTTCCCCGAGGACAGGGCAACTATGGCTACACCTTC.

The chain uses TRBV7-9 and TRBJ2-7; 8 bases are a match to TRBD2. The V and J ends lost 1 base and 0 bases, in that order; junction bases with no gene match: 5. Germline lookup yields CDR1 SEHNR and CDR2 FQNEAQ (reference sequence). CDR3 length: 16 residues. DNA of the CDR3: TGTGCCAGCAGCTTAGGTTCTGGACTAGCCTCCTACGAGCAGTACTTC. Amino acids: CASSLGSGLASYEQYF.

Regarding this clone: This specimen includes other DNA sequences encoding the same CDR3. The rearrangement uses TRBV19 and TRBJ1-5; 9 bases map to TRBD1. Germline V CDR1 and CDR2: LNHDA, SQIVND (reference sequence). CDR3 length: 14 amino acids. J was trimmed by 7 bases and V by 4 bases; bases with no gene match: 5. CDR3 region: CASSTTGGEQPQHF. CDR3 nucleotide sequence: TGTGCCAGTAGTACAACAGGGGGCGAACAGCCCCAGCATTTT.

The chain recombines TRBV6-5 with TRBJ2-7; D is ambiguous. The CDR3 extends over 13 amino acids. From germline, CDR1 is MNHEY and CDR2 SVGAGI. Deletions cut 5 bases from V and 4 bases from J, with 12 bases between. The CDR3, as DNA: TGTGCCAGCAGTGGGCGTTTCCTTTACGAGCAGTACTTC. Translated, it gives CASSGRFLYEQYF.

This chain links TRBV21-1 with TRBJ1-4; TRBD1, the table's D call, was not compared with the DNA. TRBV21-1 is a pseudogene locus. This CDR3 spans 18 amino acids. The CDR3 here is CASSKDLTGCSGGEKLFF. CDR3 nucleotide sequence: TGTGCCAGCAGCAAAGACCTGACAGGATGTTCAGGGGGTGAAAAACTGTTTTTT.

The chain joins TRBV28 to TRBJ2-6; D possibly corresponds to TRBD1 (6 bases). The CDR3 runs 15 residues. Trimming removed 4 bases at V and 7 bases at J, with 14 bases between. Germline values: CDR1 MDHEN, CDR2 SYDVKM. The CDR3 loop reads CASSSGQLGANVLTF. CDR3 in DNA: TGTGCCAGCAGTTCAGGACAGCTGGGCGCCAACGTCCTGACTTTC.

The rearrangement joins TRBV2 to TRBJ2-7, with D uncertain. Trimming took 4 bases from V and 1 from J, leaving 11 bases between them. This CDR3 has 14 residues. The germline CDR1 and CDR2 sequences are SNHLY and FYNNEI. The CDR3 loop reads CASSVAVRSYEQYF. In DNA form, the CDR3 reads TGTGCCAGCAGTGTGGCAGTTCGTTCCTACGAGCAGTACTTC.

This clone occurred a few times. J is TRBJ2-2 and V is TRBV27; TRBD2 aligns across 8 bases. The CDR3 runs 16 residues. J lost 7 bases, V lost 3 bases, and 10 bases had no gene match. Germline CDR1 reads MNHEY; CDR2 reads SMNVEV (reference sequence). The CDR3 nucleotides read TGTGCCAGCAGTTTCGACGGGAGGGAGGGGATCGGGGAGCTGTTTTTT. It yields the protein CASSFDGREGIGELFF.

This clone occurred a few times. V is TRBV2 and J is TRBJ2-5, with D perhaps matching TRBD2 (5 bases). V was pared by 4 bases and J by 2 bases, with 8 bases between. Germline V gives CDR1 SNHLY, CDR2 FYNNEI. CDR3 length: 13 amino acids. The CDR3 DNA reads as TGTGCCAGCAGTGGAAGCGGTCAAGAGACCCAGTACTTC. It encodes CASSGSGQETQYF.